This T cell receptor beta chain appears in the sequencing data of a study of radiotherapy plus CTLA-4 blockade in lung cancer. Findings of the study overall: Once radiotherapy plus ipilimumab had been given, TCR clones derived from tumor expanded in blood.

With respect to this clone: Its antigen remains unknown.

Produced via immunoSEQ multiplex PCR; TCRdb's table is partial and in-frame only. Seen here are around 80,000 clones, around 86% observed once, and the top ten hold under 0.85%. The sequence derives from a human donor with non-small cell lung cancer who had stable disease on radiotherapy plus ipilimumab. The specimen comprised peripheral blood, sampled from a patient treated with radiotherapy plus ipilimumab.

The chain's CDR3 is CASSSGTNQETQYF. CDR3 DNA: TGTGCCAGCAGCTCCGGGACAAATCAAGAGACCCAGTACTTC. This rearrangement joins TRBV7-7 to TRBJ2-5; tentative D call: TRBD1 (6 bases). The V and J ends lost 4 bases and 2 bases respectively, with 11 bases between them. This CDR3 has 14 residues. Germline V CDR1 and CDR2: SSHAT, FNYEAQ (reference sequence).